The T cell receptor (beta chain) under discussion was sequenced for a study of T cell responses to AZD1222 COVID-19 vaccine. Whole-study findings and limits: Across spike, vaccine-associated CD4 TCRs were found, dominant at 160-218 and 743-854. Only after the peak T cell response were repertoires sampled.

About this clone itself: Its matching antigen is unknown.

TCRdb's copy holds only in-frame clones and misses some; the assay was immunoSEQ multiplex PCR. The repertoire holds approximately 150,000 clones, around 91% seen once, with approximately 5.9% in the top ten. Germline lookup yields CDR1 KGHSH and CDR2 LQKENI. With V trimmed by 0 bases and J by 3 bases, 6 bases remained unmatched. The CDR3 contains 17 residues. The gene calls are TRBV18 and TRBJ1-5, with TRBD1 matching 9 bases. This sequence originates from an adult who received the AZD1222 COVID-19 vaccine. Specimen: peripheral blood, collected 28 days after the second AZD1222 dose. CDR3 in amino acids: CASSPPIRTGDNQPQHF. The CDR3 nucleotides are TGTGCCAGCTCACCACCGATTAGGACAGGGGACAATCAGCCCCAGCATTTT.